A single TCR beta chain is shown here with its context. The data originate from a study of Tregs in tolerant kidney transplant recipients. Clones were read by immunoSEQ multiplex PCR, and TCRdb kept only the in-frame ones, dropping some. This table holds under 80,000 clones, 70% to 90% found once. CDR3 size: 15 residues. J was trimmed by 1 base and V by 5 bases; bases with no gene match: 6. The germline gives CDR1 SQVTM, CDR2 ANQGSEA. This chain joins TRBV29-1 and TRBJ2-2; TRBD2 matches 8 bases. This clonotype was obtained from a human donor who received a combined kidney and bone marrow transplant. The sequencing used Tregs from blood, collected before the transplant. CDR3 protein: CSVRVRGGNTGELFF. CDR3 coding DNA: TGCAGCGTTAGGGTCCGGGGGGGGAACACCGGGGAGCTGTTTTTT.